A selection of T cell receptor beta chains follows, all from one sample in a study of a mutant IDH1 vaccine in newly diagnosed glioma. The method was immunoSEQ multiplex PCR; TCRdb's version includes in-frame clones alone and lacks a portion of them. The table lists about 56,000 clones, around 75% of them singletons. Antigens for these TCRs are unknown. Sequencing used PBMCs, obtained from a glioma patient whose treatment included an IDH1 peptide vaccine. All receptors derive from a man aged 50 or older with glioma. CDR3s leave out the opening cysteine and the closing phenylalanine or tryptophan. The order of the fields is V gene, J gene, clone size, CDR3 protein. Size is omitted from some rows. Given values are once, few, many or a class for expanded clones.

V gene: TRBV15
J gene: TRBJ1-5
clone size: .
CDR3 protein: ATSPRRQISNQPQH

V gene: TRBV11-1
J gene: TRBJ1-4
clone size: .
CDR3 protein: ASSLVRGGKLF

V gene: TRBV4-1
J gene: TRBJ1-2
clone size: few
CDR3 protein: ASSQEDTYGYT

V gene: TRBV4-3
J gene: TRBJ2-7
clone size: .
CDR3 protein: ASSQDRRHLYEQY

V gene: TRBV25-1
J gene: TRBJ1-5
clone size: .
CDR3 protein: ASGDTQPQH

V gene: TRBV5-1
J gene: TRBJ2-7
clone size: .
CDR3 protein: ASSSTGAYYEQY

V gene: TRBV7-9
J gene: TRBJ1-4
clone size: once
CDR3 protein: ASSLGFEGTNEKLF

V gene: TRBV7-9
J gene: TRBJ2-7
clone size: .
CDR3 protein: ASTSVGSSYEQY

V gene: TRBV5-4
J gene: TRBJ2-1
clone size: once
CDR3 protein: ASSLGQRGNNEQF

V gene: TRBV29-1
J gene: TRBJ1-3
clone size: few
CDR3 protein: SVKEGNTIY

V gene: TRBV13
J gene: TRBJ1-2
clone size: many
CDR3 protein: ASSLYGSDRPGYT

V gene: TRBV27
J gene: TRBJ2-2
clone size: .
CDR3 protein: ASSLTDRGTGELF

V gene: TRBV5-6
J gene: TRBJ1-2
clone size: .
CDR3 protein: ASSLVQSRRSRDYGYT

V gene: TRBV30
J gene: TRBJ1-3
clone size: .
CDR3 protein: AWSVRAFSGNTIY

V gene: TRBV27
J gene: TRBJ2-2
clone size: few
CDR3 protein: ASSPYTNTGELF

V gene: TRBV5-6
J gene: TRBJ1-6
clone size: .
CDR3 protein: ASSYRGARDNSPLH

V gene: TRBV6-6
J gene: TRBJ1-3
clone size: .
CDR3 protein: ASSYRQGASGNTIY

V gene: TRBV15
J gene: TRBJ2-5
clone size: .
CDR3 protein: ATSTTRGNQETQY

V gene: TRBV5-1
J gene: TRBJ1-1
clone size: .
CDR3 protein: ASSAGTGRSNTEAF

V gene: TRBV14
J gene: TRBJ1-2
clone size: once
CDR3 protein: ASSSRQSNYGYT

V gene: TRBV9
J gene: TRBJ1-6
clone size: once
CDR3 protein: ASSVLNSPLH

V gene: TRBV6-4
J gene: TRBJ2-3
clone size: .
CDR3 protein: ASSEAAGGSTDTQY

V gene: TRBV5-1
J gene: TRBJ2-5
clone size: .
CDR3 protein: ASSLLGRGRETQY

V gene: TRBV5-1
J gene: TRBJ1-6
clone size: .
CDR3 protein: ASSLRQLNSPLH

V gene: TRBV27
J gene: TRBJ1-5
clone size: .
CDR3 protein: ASSRIPGQGDQPQH

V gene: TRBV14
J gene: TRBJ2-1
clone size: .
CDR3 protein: ASSQRSVGANEQF

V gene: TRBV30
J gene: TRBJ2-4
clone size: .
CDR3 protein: AWSKVENIQY

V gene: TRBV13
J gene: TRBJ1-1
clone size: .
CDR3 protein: ASSFYGGTEAF

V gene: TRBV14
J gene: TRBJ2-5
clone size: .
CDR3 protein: ASSGWDGTSLGGETQY

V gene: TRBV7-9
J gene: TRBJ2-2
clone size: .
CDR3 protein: ASSGQGARSGELF

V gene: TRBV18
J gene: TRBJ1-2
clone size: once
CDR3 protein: ASSPGQSNDGYT

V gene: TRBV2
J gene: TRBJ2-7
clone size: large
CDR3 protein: ASSPPDKTYEQY